This TCR beta chain was obtained from a study of T cells in Graves' hyperthyroidism and ophthalmopathy. RNA transcripts were the template for amplifying TCR beta CDR3 regions. The HTBI primer set served for first-round RT-PCR of the TCR CDR3. MiXCR, run by TCRdb on the multiplex PCR reads, gives a single entry per CDR3 protein. The profile shows under 750,000 distinct CDR3 sequences, 18% of them singletons. The study based diagnoses on clinical symptoms, serum thyroxine and TRAb, thyroid ultrasound and orbital computed tomography. At first hyperthyroidism diagnosis, before any ophthalmopathy symptoms, the blood sample was collected. CDR1 is SEHNR and CDR2 is FQNEAQ in the germline V gene (reference sequence). This CDR3 is 14 amino acids long. Losses at the gene ends were 5 bases for V and 5 bases for J; bases not matched to a gene: 7. Study-level results: The model identified upcoming ophthalmopathy a median approximately seven months ahead of onset. A model built on 13 V-J features separated ophthalmopathy from stable hyperthyroidism.

This clonotype appeared many times. What it binds is unknown. This clonotype was obtained from a woman between 45 and 65 years old with Graves' hyperthyroidism that later progressed to Graves' ophthalmopathy. J is TRBJ1-1 and V is TRBV7-9; 8 bases map to TRBD1. The material sequenced was blood. The CDR3 region has the DNA TGTGCCAGCAGCGCGACAGGGGTCGAAACTGAAGCTTTCTTT. Amino acids: CASSATGVETEAFF.